This T cell receptor beta chain was captured in a study of prognosis after radiotherapy for stage I lung cancer. About the research overall: As radiotherapy, SBRT was administered in 3 to 5 fractions with a biologically effective dose of at least 100 Gy.

A word on this clonotype: One end of the junction does not line up with germline, which may come from a read error.

The authors amplified TCR beta CDR3 from genomic DNA using two-round multiplex PCR. Primers targeting each individual TRBV and TRBJ gene were applied in first-round PCR. TCRdb re-called the multiplex PCR reads with MiXCR, one entry per CDR3 protein. This table has 59,000 or so distinct CDR3 sequences, 26% appearing once. CDR3 length: 16 amino acids. J is TRBJ2-4 and V is TRBV12-3 or TRBV12-4; possibly TRBD2 for D (6 bases). The starting material was PBMCs, obtained before or after stereotactic body radiation therapy (not recorded which). This clonotype was sampled from a donor over 45 with non-small cell lung cancer. The CDR3: CASSLRQLLAKNIRYF. The DNA of the CDR3 is TGTGCCAGCAGTTTACGTCAGCTACTAGCCAAAAACATTCGGTACTTC.